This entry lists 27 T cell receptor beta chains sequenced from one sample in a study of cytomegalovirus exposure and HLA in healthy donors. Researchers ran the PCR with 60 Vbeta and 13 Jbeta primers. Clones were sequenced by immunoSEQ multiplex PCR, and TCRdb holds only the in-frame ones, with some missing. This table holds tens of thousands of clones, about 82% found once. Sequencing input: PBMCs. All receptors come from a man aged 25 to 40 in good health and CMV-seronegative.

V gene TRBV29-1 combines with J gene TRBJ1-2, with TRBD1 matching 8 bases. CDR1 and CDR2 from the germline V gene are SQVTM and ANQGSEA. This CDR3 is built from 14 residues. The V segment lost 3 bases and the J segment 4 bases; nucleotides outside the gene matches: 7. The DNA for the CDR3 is TGCAGCGTTGACTCTTTACAGGGGGGCTATGGCTACACCTTC. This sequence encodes CSVDSLQGGYGYTF.

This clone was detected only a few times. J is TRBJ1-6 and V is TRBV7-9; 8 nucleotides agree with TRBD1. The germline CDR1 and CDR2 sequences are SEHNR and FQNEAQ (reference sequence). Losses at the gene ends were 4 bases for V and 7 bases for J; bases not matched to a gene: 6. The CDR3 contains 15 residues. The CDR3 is CASSSTGGSNSPLHF. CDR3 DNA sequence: TGTGCCAGCAGCTCCACAGGGGGTAGCAATTCACCCCTCCACTTT.

In DNA, the CDR3 is TGCGCCAGCAGCTCCTTAAACCTAGGGGCACAGTTCTCCTACGAGCAGTACTTC. Its protein product is CASSSLNLGAQFSYEQYF. This chain uses TRBV5-1 with TRBJ2-7; D possibly corresponds to TRBD1 (5 bases). CDR1 and CDR2 from the germline V gene are SGHRS and YFSETQ. Trimming removed 3 bases at V and 0 bases at J, with 22 bases between. CDR3 size: 18 residues.

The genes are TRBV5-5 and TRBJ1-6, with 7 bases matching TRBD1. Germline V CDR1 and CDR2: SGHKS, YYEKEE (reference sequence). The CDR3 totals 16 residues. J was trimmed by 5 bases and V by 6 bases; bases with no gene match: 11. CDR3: CASTPLRQGNNSPLHF. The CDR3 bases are TGTGCCAGCACCCCTCTCCGACAGGGTAATAATTCACCCCTCCACTTT.

CDR3 coding DNA: TGTGCCAGCAGCGTAGTACCCGGTGGGGGGGGCTCCTACGAGCAGTACTTC. It codes for CASSVVPGGGGSYEQYF. The chain employs TRBV5-6 and TRBJ2-7, with TRBD2 matching over 7 bases. CDR1 is SGHDT, CDR2 YYEEEE, per germline. The J segment lost 0 bases and the V segment lost 4 bases, leaving 13 bases of the junction unmatched. CDR3 length equals 17 residues.

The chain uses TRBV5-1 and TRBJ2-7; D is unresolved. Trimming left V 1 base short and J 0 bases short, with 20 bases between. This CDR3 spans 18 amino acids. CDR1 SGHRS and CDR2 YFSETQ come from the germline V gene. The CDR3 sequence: CASSLPFMSAQASYEQYF. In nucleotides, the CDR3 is TGCGCCAGCAGCTTGCCCTTTATGAGCGCCCAAGCCTCCTACGAGCAGTACTTC.

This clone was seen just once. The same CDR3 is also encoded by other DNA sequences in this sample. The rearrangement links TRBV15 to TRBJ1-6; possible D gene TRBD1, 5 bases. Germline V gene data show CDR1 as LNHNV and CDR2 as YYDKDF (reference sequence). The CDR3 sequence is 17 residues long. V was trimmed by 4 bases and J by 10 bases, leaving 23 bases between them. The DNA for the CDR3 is TGTGCCACCAGCAAAGCTTGGGCCGGGACTTCCGACTCACCCCTCCACTTT. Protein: CATSKAWAGTSDSPLHF.

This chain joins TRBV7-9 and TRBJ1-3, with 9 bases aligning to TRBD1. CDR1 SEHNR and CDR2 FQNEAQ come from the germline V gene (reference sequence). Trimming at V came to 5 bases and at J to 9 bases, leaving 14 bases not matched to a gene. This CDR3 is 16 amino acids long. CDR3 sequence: CASSQRGTGTGVTIYF. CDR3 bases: TGTGCCAGCAGCCAGCGGGGGACAGGGACTGGAGTCACCATATATTTT.

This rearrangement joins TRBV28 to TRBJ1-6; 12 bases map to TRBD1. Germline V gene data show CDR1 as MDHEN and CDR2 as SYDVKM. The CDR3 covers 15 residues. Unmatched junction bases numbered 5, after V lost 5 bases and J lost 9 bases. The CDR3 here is CASSNPGQGASPLHF. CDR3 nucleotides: TGTGCCAGCAGTAATCCGGGACAGGGGGCTTCACCCCTCCACTTT. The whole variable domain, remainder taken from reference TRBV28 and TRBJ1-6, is DVKVTQSSRYLVKRTGEKVFLECVQDMDHENMFWYRQDPGLGLRLIYFSYDVKMKEKGDIPEGYSVSREKKERFSLILESASTNQTSMYLCASSNPGQGASPLHFGNGTRLTVT.

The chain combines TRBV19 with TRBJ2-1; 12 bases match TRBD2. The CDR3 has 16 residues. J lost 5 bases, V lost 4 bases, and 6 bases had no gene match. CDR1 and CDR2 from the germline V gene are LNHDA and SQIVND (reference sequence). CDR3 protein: CASSRASGRANNEQFF. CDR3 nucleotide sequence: TGTGCCAGTAGTAGGGCTAGCGGGAGGGCAAACAATGAGCAGTTCTTC.

The CDR3 loop reads CASSHYPGQNTGELFF. In DNA, the CDR3 is TGTGCCAGCAGTCATTATCCGGGACAGAACACCGGGGAGCTGTTTTTT. This rearrangement joins TRBV6-6 to TRBJ2-2, with D tentatively TRBD1 (6 bases). Trimming took off 5 bases at V and 1 base at J, with 14 bases between the two ends. Germline V gene data show CDR1 as MNHNY and CDR2 as SVGAGI (reference sequence). The CDR3 is 16 residues long.

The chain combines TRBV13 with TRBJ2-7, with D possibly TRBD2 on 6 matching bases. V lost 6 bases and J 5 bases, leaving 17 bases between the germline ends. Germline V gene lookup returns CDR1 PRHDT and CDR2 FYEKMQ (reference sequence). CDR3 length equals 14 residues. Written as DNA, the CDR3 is TGTGCCAGCAGGCCAAATGGGGGAGGCCACGAGCAGTACTTC. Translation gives CASRPNGGGHEQYF.

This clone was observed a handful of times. The CDR3 DNA sequence: TGTGCCAGCAGCTTAGCGTCGGGACTCCTTGGGGGTTACAATGAGCAGTTCTTC. This translates into CASSLASGLLGGYNEQFF. The genes are TRBV11-3 and TRBJ2-1, with D maybe TRBD2 (6 bases). The CDR3 is made up of 18 amino acids. Trimming took off 1 base at V and 4 bases at J, with 20 bases between the two ends. From germline, CDR1 is SGHNT and CDR2 YENEEA.

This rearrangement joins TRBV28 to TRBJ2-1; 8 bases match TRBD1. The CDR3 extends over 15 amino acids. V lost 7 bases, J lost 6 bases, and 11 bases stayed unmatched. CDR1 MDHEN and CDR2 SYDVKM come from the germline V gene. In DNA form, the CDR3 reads TGTGCCAGCAAGCCAGGGGGCTCTCATCCCAATGAGCAGTTCTTC. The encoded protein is CASKPGGSHPNEQFF.

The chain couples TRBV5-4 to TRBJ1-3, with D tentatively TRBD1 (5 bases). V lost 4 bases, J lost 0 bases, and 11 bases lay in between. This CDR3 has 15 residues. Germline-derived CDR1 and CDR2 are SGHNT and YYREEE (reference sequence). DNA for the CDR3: TGTGCCAGCAGCAGGGACGGGGGCTCTGGAAACACCATATATTTT. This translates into CASSRDGGSGNTIYF.

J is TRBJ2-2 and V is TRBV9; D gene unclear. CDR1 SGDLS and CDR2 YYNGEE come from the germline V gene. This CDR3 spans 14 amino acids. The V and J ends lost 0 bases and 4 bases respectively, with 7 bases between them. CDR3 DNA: TGTGCCAGCAGCGTAGTGAGTGCCACCGGGGAGCTGTTTTTT. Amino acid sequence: CASSVVSATGELFF.

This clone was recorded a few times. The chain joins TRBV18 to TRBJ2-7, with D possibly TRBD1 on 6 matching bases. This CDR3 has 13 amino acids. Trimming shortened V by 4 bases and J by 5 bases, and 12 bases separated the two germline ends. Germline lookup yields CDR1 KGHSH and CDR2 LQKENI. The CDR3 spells CASSLLDRDEQYF. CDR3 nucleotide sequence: TGTGCCAGCTCACTACTGGACAGAGACGAGCAGTACTTC.

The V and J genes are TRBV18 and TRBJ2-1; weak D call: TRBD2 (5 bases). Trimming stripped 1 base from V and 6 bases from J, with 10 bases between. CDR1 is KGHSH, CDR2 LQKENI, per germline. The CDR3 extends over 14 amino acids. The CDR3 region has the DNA TGTGCCAGCTCACCACAAGGAGGCTTCAATGAGCAGTTCTTC. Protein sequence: CASSPQGGFNEQFF. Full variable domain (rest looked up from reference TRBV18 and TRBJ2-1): NAGVMQNPRHLVRRRGQEARLRCSPMKGHSHVYWYRQLPEEGLKFMVYLQKENIIDESGMPKERFSAEFPKEGPSILRIQQVVRGDSAAYFCASSPQGGFNEQFFGPGTRLTVL.

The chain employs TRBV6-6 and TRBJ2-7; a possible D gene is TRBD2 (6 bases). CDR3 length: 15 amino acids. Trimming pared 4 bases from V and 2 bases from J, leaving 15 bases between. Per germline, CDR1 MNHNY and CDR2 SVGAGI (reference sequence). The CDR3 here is CASSFNRDLAYEQYF. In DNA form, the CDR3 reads TGTGCCAGCAGTTTCAACCGGGACTTAGCCTACGAGCAGTACTTC.

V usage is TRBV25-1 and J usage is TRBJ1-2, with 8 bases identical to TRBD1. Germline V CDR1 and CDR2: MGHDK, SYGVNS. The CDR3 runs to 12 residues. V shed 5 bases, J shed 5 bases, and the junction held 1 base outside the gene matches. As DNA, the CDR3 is TGTGCCAGCAGTCAGGGGGCGTATGGCTACACCTTC. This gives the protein CASSQGAYGYTF.

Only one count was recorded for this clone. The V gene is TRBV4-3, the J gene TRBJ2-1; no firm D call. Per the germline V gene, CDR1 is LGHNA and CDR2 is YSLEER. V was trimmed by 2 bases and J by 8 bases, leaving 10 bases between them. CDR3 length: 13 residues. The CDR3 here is CASSQSPSDEQFF. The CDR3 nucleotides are TGCGCCAGCAGCCAAAGCCCTTCCGATGAGCAGTTCTTC.

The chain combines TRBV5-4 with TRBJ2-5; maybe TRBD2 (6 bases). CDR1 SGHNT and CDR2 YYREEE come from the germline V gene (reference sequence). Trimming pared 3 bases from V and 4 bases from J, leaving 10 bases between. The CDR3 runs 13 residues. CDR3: CASSSTRSETQYF. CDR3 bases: TGTGCCAGCAGCTCGACTAGGTCAGAGACCCAGTACTTC.

The CDR3 sequence: CASRHSFGSYNEQFF. CDR3 nucleotides: TGTGCCAGCAGACATAGCTTCGGGTCCTACAATGAGCAGTTCTTC. The rearrangement joins TRBV11-2 to TRBJ2-1; unclear D gene. The CDR3 loop spans 15 amino acids. The V gene lost 6 bases and the J gene lost 1 base, with 13 bases spanning the gap. Germline V gene sequence: CDR1 SGHAT, CDR2 FQNNGV. Supplemented by reference TRBV11-2 and TRBJ2-1, the full variable domain reads EAGVAQSPRYKIIEKRQSVAFWCNPISGHATLYWYQQILGQGPKLLIQFQNNGVVDDSQLPKDRFSAERLKGVDSTLKIQPAKLEDSAVYLCASRHSFGSYNEQFFGPGTRLTVL.

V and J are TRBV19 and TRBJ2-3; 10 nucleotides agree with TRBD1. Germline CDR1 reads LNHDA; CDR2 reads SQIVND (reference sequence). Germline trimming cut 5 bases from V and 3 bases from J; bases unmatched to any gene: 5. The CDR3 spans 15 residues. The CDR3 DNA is TGTGCCAGTAGTGAGACGGGACAGGGGACAGATACGCAGTATTTT. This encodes CASSETGQGTDTQYF. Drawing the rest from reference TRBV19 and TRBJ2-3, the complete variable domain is DGGITQSPKYLFRKEGQNVTLSCEQNLNHDAMYWYRQDPGQGLRLIYYSQIVNDFQKGDIAEGYSVSREKKESFPLTVTSAQKNPTAFYLCASSETGQGTDTQYFGPGTRLTVL.

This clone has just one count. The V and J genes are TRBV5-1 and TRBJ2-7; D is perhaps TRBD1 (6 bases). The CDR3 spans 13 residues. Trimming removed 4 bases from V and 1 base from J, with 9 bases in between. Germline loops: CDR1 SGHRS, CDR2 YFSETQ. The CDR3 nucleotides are TGCGCCAGCAGCCCCCAGGGGTCCTACGAGCAGTACTTC. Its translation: CASSPQGSYEQYF.

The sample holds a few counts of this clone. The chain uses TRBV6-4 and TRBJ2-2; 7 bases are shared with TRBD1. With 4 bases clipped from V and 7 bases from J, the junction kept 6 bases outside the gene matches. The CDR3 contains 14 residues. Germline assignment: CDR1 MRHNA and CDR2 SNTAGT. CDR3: CASSGTGVNGELFF. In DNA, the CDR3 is TGTGCCAGCAGTGGAACAGGGGTGAACGGGGAGCTGTTTTTT.

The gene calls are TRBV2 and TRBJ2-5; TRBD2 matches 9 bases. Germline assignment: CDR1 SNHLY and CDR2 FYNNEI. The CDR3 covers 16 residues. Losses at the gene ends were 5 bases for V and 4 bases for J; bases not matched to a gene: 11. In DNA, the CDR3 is TGTGCCAGCAGTCTAAGCGGGAGGTTTAGGGGAGAGACCCAGTACTTC. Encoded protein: CASSLSGRFRGETQYF.